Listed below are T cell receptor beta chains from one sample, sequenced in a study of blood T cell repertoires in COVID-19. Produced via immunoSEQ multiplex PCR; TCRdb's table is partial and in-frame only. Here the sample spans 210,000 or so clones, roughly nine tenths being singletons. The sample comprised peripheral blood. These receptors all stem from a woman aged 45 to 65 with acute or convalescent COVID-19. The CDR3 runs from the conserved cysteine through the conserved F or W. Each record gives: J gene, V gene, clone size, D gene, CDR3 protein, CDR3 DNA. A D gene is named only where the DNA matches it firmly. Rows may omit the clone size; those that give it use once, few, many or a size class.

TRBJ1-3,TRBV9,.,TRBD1,CASSPKKRTGAGNTIYF,TGTGCCAGCAGCCCTAAGAAAAGGACAGGGGCTGGAAACACCATATATTTT
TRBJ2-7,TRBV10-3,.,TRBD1,CAIRGGTGKYEQYF,TGTGCCATCAGGGGGGGGACAGGGAAGTACGAGCAGTACTTC
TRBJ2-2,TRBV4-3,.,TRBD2,CASSHLSGRYTGELFF,TGCGCCAGCAGCCACCTTAGCGGGAGGTATACCGGGGAGCTGTTTTTT
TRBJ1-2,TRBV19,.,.,CASSTAGPGYGYTF,TGTGCCAGTAGTACTGCAGGGCCCGGGTATGGCTACACCTTC
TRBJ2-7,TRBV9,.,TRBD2,CASSVLPSGSYEQYF,TGTGCCAGCAGCGTATTGCCTAGCGGGAGTTACGAGCAGTACTTC
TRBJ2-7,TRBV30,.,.,CAWSRGWASYEQYF,TGTGCCTGGAGTCGCGGGTGGGCCTCCTACGAGCAGTACTTC
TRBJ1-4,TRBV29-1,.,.,CSVASTVVEKLFF,TGCAGCGTTGCATCGACAGTGGTTGAAAAACTGTTTTTT
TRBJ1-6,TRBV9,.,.,CASSVLQGDSPLHF,TGTGCCAGCAGCGTATTGCAGGGCGATTCACCCCTCCACTTT
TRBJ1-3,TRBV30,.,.,CAWTRGNTIYF,TGTGCCTGGACGAGGGGAAACACCATATATTTT
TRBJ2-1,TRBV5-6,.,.,CASERYNEQFF,TGTGCCAGCGAGCGATACAATGAGCAGTTCTTC
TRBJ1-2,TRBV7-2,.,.,CASSPRRGSNYGYTF,TGTGCCAGCAGCCCTCGAAGGGGGTCTAACTATGGCTACACCTTC
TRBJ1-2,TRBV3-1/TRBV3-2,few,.,CASSQDPIAGLHGYTF,TGTGCCAGCAGCCAAGACCCCATCGCAGGGTTGCATGGCTACACCTTC
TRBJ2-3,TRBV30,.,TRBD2,CAWSLRFASGRGNTQYF,TGTGCCTGGAGTCTCCGCTTCGCTAGCGGGAGGGGGAATACGCAGTATTTT
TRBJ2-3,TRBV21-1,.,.,CASSSRQVSTDTQYF,TGTGCCAGCAGCAGTCGACAGGTAAGCACAGATACGCAGTATTTT
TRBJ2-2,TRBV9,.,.,CASSVAGLDSTGELFF,TGTGCCAGCAGCGTAGCTGGCCTAGATAGCACCGGGGAGCTGTTTTTT
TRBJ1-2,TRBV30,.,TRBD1,CAWSQGAGYGYTF,TGTGCCTGGTCACAGGGGGCGGGTTATGGCTACACCTTC
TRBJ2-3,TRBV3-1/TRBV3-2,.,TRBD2,CASSRLAGGTDTQYF,TGTGCCAGCAGCCGGCTAGCGGGAGGCACAGATACGCAGTATTTT
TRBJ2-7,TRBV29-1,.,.,CSVEADEQYF,TGCAGCGTTGAAGCAGACGAGCAGTACTTC
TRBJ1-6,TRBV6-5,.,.,CATPGGAGKPLHF,TGTGCCACCCCGGGGGGCGCAGGGAAACCCCTCCACTTT
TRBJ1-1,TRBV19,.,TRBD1,CASSRQGSPEASIF,TGTGCCAGTAGTCGACAGGGAAGCCCCGAAGCTTCGATCTTT
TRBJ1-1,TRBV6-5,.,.,CASTGGRWMNTEAFF,TGTGCCAGCACCGGAGGGAGGTGGATGAACACTGAAGCTTTCTTT
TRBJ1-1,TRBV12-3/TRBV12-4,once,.,CASSFHNREAFF,TGTGCCAGCAGTTTTCACAACAGGGAAGCTTTCTTT
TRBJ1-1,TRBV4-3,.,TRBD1,CASSQDWTGGLNTEAFF,TGCGCCAGCAGCCAAGATTGGACAGGGGGCTTGAACACTGAAGCTTTCTTT
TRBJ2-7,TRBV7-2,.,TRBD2,CASSFSGEGTYEQYF,TGTGCCAGCAGCTTTAGTGGGGAGGGTACCTACGAGCAGTACTTC
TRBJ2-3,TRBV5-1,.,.,CASSLLPGTDTQYF,TGCGCCAGCAGCTTGTTGCCGGGCACAGATACGCAGTATTTT
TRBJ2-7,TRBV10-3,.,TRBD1,CALHSDRGHEQYF,TGTGCCCTCCACTCCGACAGGGGACACGAGCAGTACTTC
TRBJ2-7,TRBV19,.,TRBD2,CASSRGLAGGPGEQYF,TGTGCCAGTAGCCGAGGACTAGCGGGAGGGCCCGGGGAGCAGTACTTC
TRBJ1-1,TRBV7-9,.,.,CASSLYTGTNTEAFF,TGTGCCAGCAGCTTATATACAGGGACGAACACTGAAGCTTTCTTT
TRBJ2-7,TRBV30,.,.,CAWRDRDWAGAQYF,TGTGCCTGGAGGGACCGGGACTGGGCCGGAGCGCAGTACTTC